The present T cell receptor (beta chain) was sequenced within a study of cytomegalovirus exposure and HLA in healthy donors. General study points: According to an earlier analysis, most TCR beta V segments yielded productive rearrangements about 90% or about 30% of the time. Among TCR beta chains, those listed as cytomegalovirus-associated numbered around 180. The classifier reportedly diagnosed cytomegalovirus status with high specificity and sensitivity.

The germline gives CDR1 SGDLS, CDR2 YYNGEE. This CDR3 is built from 15 residues. V was trimmed by 6 bases and J by 0 bases, leaving 13 bases between them. Vbeta (60) and Jbeta (13) primers were used in the PCR. Using immunoSEQ multiplex PCR, the repertoire was profiled, and TCRdb retains in-frame clones only, with some absent. The sample contains about 77,000 clones, about 80% of which appear only once. Note on this clone: Its target is not known.

The J gene is TRBJ1-3, the V gene TRBV9; tentatively, D is TRBD1 (6 bases). Sequencing input: PBMCs. This receptor was obtained from a man in his forties in good health and CMV-seronegative. CDR3 nucleotide sequence: TGTGCCAGCAACCAAGGGGGTATCTCTGGAAACACCATATATTTT. This encodes CASNQGGISGNTIYF.